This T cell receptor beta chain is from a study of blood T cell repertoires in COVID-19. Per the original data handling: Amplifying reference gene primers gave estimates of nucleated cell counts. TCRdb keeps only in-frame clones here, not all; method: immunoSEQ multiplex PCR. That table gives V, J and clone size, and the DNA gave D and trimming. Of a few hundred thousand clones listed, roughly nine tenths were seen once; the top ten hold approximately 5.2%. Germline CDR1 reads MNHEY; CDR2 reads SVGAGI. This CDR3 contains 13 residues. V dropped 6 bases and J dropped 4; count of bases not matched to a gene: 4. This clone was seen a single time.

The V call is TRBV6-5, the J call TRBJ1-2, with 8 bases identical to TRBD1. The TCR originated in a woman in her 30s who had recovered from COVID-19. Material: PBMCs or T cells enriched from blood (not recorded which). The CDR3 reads CASSAGQGYGYTF. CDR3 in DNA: TGTGCCAGCAGCGCAGGACAGGGCTATGGCTACACCTTC.